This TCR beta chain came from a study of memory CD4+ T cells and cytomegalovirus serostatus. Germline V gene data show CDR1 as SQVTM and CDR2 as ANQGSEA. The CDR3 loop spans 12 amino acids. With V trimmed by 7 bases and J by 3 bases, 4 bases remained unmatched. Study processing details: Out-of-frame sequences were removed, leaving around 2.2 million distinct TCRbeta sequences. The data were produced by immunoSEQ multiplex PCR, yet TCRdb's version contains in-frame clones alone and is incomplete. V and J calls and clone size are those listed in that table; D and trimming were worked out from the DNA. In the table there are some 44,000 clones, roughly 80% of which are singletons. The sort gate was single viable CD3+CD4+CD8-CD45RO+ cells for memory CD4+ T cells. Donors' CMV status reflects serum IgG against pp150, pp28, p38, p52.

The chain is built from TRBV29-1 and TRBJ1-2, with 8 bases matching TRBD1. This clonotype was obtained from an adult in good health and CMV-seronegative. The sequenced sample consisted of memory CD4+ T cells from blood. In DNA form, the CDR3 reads TGCAGCGGTACACAGGGGGACTATGGCTACACCTTC. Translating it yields CSGTQGDYGYTF.